The clone carrying this TCR beta chain has just a few counts. The data were obtained in a study of early T cells in non-severe SARS-CoV-2 infection. The V end was cut by 0 bases, the J end by 4 bases, with 14 bases between. Germline V gives CDR1 SGHNT, CDR2 YYREEE (reference sequence). The CDR3 is 15 amino acids. TCRdb ran MiXCR on the 5' RACE reads and lists one entry per CDR3 protein. The sample holds 55,000 to 85,000 distinct CDR3 sequences, around 13% seen once. The source is an adult who was a healthcare worker with PCR-confirmed SARS-CoV-2 infection or an uninfected control (not recorded which). Sequencing input: whole blood. The chain is built from TRBV5-4 and TRBJ2-7, with D possibly being TRBD1 (5 bases). For the CDR3, the DNA is TGTGCCAGCAGCTTGGATCAGGGCGCAGAGTACGAGCAGTACTTC. This gives the protein CASSLDQGAEYEQYF. The entire variable domain, with the rest obtained from reference TRBV5-4 and TRBJ2-7, is as follows: ETGVTQSPTHLIKTRGQQVTLRCSSQSGHNTVSWYQQALGQGPQFIFQYYREEENGRGNFPPRFSGLQFPNYSSELNVNALELDDSALYLCASSLDQGAEYEQYFGPGTRLTVT.